Listed below are T cell receptor beta chains from one sample, sequenced in a study of response to subunit inactivated influenza vaccine. TCRdb itself ran the RT-PCR reads through MiXCR, one entry per CDR3 protein. The repertoire holds more than 700,000 distinct CDR3 sequences, with 21% as singletons. The sequenced sample was PBMCs from blood, obtained roughly 5 days after vaccination. The receptors here all came from a man aged 45 to 65 who received an inactivated influenza vaccine. Each CDR3 is given with its conserved first and last residue. Fields, in order: clone size, D gene, V gene, J gene, CDR3 protein, CDR3 DNA. D genes are given only for firm matches. Expanded clones are given a class, and other clones once, few, many or no size at all.

clone size: NA
D gene: NA
V gene: TRBV7-2
J gene: TRBJ1-4
CDR3 protein: CASSLSPGVNEKLFF
CDR3 DNA: TGTGCCAGCAGCCTCTCTCCCGGCGTTAATGAAAAACTGTTTTTT

clone size: NA
D gene: TRBD2
V gene: TRBV6-5
J gene: TRBJ2-7
CDR3 protein: CASSYVAGVPSYEQYF
CDR3 DNA: TGTGCCAGCAGTTACGTAGCGGGAGTACCCTCCTACGAGCAGTACTTC

clone size: few
D gene: NA
V gene: TRBV5-4
J gene: TRBJ2-5
CDR3 protein: CASSFSGHGVETQYF
CDR3 DNA: TGTGCCAGCAGCTTTAGCGGCCACGGGGTAGAGACCCAGTACTTC

clone size: few
D gene: TRBD1
V gene: TRBV6-5
J gene: TRBJ2-7
CDR3 protein: CASSYPPGQGDEQYF
CDR3 DNA: TGTGCCAGCAGTTACCCCCCGGGACAGGGTGACGAGCAGTACTTC

clone size: NA
D gene: TRBD2
V gene: TRBV7-3
J gene: TRBJ2-7
CDR3 protein: CASSPLIAGVRYEQYF
CDR3 DNA: TGTGCCAGCAGCCCCCTCATAGCGGGGGTTCGCTACGAGCAGTACTTC

clone size: many
D gene: TRBD2
V gene: TRBV5-1
J gene: TRBJ2-1
CDR3 protein: CASSNSGTRGNEQFF
CDR3 DNA: TGCGCCAGCAGCAACTCCGGGACTAGAGGCAATGAGCAGTTCTTC

clone size: few
D gene: TRBD2
V gene: TRBV20-1
J gene: TRBJ2-1
CDR3 protein: CSARPLAGGFNEQFF
CDR3 DNA: TGCAGTGCTCGGCCTCTAGCGGGAGGTTTCAATGAGCAGTTCTTC

clone size: NA
D gene: NA
V gene: TRBV5-1
J gene: TRBJ2-1
CDR3 protein: CASSLYPGNEQFF
CDR3 DNA: TGCGCCAGCAGCTTGTATCCGGGAAATGAGCAGTTCTTC

clone size: few
D gene: TRBD1
V gene: TRBV5-1
J gene: TRBJ2-7
CDR3 protein: CASSLATTGRSYEQYF
CDR3 DNA: TGCGCCAGCAGCTTGGCGACGACAGGGCGCTCCTACGAGCAGTACTTC

clone size: NA
D gene: NA
V gene: TRBV5-1
J gene: TRBJ2-1
CDR3 protein: CASSLTGVGGEQFF
CDR3 DNA: TGCGCCAGCAGCTTGACAGGGGTCGGGGGGGAGCAGTTCTTC

clone size: NA
D gene: NA
V gene: TRBV2
J gene: TRBJ1-6
CDR3 protein: CASSRVGVNTLHF
CDR3 DNA: TGTGCCAGCAGCCGGGTCGGAGTTAATACCCTCCACTTT

clone size: NA
D gene: NA
V gene: TRBV9
J gene: TRBJ2-1
CDR3 protein: CASSDFSGSYNEQFF
CDR3 DNA: TGTGCCAGCAGCGATTTTAGCGGATCCTACAATGAGCAGTTCTTC

clone size: NA
D gene: TRBD2
V gene: TRBV24-1
J gene: TRBJ2-5
CDR3 protein: CATSDTTSGGETQYF
CDR3 DNA: TGTGCCACCAGTGACACGACTAGCGGGGGCGAGACCCAGTACTTC

clone size: NA
D gene: NA
V gene: TRBV6-5
J gene: TRBJ2-7
CDR3 protein: CASSSTRGPNYEQYF
CDR3 DNA: TGTGCCAGCAGTTCGACCAGGGGACCAAACTACGAGCAGTACTTC

clone size: NA
D gene: NA
V gene: TRBV7-8
J gene: TRBJ2-1
CDR3 protein: CASSLGKLHLYNEQFF
CDR3 DNA: TGTGCCAGCAGCCTAGGAAAGCTTCACCTTTACAATGAGCAGTTCTTC

clone size: NA
D gene: NA
V gene: TRBV20-1
J gene: TRBJ1-2
CDR3 protein: CSATTVNHGYTF
CDR3 DNA: TGCAGTGCTACGACTGTGAACCATGGCTACACCTTC

clone size: few
D gene: NA
V gene: TRBV11-2
J gene: TRBJ1-1
CDR3 protein: CASSLNLGANTEAFF
CDR3 DNA: TGTGCCAGCAGCTTAAATTTAGGGGCGAATACTGAAGCTTTCTTT

clone size: many
D gene: NA
V gene: TRBV29-1
J gene: TRBJ2-1
CDR3 protein: CSVGSRDEQFF
CDR3 DNA: TGCAGCGTTGGGAGCCGGGATGAGCAGTTCTTC

clone size: few
D gene: TRBD2
V gene: TRBV20-1
J gene: TRBJ2-5
CDR3 protein: CSASGLAGGVETQYF
CDR3 DNA: TGCAGTGCTTCAGGACTAGCGGGAGGGGTGGAGACCCAGTACTTC

clone size: NA
D gene: TRBD2
V gene: TRBV7-2
J gene: TRBJ2-3
CDR3 protein: CASSFTSGRGTDTQYF
CDR3 DNA: TGTGCCAGCAGCTTTACTAGCGGGAGGGGCACAGATACGCAGTATTTT

clone size: NA
D gene: NA
V gene: TRBV27
J gene: TRBJ2-6
CDR3 protein: CASSVNGANVLTF
CDR3 DNA: TGTGCCAGCAGTGTTAATGGGGCCAACGTCCTGACTTTC

clone size: NA
D gene: TRBD1
V gene: TRBV7-8
J gene: TRBJ2-7
CDR3 protein: CASSAPGQRNEQYF
CDR3 DNA: TGTGCCAGCAGCGCCCCGGGACAGCGCAACGAGCAGTACTTC

clone size: few
D gene: NA
V gene: TRBV7-2
J gene: TRBJ2-4
CDR3 protein: CASSQGTTIPYF
CDR3 DNA: TGTGCCAGCAGCCAAGGGACGACAATCCCGTACTTC

clone size: few
D gene: NA
V gene: TRBV12-3/TRBV12-4
J gene: TRBJ2-2
CDR3 protein: CASIGSSRTGELFF
CDR3 DNA: TGTGCCAGCATTGGTTCGTCCAGGACCGGGGAGCTGTTTTTT

clone size: NA
D gene: TRBD2
V gene: TRBV28
J gene: TRBJ2-2
CDR3 protein: CASRSLAGQNTGELFF
CDR3 DNA: TGTGCCAGCCGCTCATTAGCGGGTCAGAACACCGGGGAGCTGTTTTTT

clone size: few
D gene: NA
V gene: TRBV28
J gene: TRBJ2-1
CDR3 protein: CASSLRPANEQFF
CDR3 DNA: TGTGCCAGCAGTTTAAGGCCGGCCAATGAGCAGTTCTTC

clone size: NA
D gene: NA
V gene: TRBV18
J gene: TRBJ2-2
CDR3 protein: CASSLGLSTGELFF
CDR3 DNA: TGTGCCAGCTCACTAGGACTAAGCACCGGGGAGCTGTTTTTT

clone size: many
D gene: NA
V gene: TRBV18
J gene: TRBJ2-1
CDR3 protein: CASSLAVKAYNEQFF
CDR3 DNA: TGTGCCAGCTCACTAGCGGTTAAGGCCTACAATGAGCAGTTCTTC

clone size: few
D gene: NA
V gene: TRBV29-1
J gene: TRBJ1-1
CDR3 protein: CSVQERGTEAFF
CDR3 DNA: TGCAGCGTTCAGGAGAGGGGCACTGAAGCTTTCTTT

clone size: NA
D gene: TRBD2
V gene: TRBV6-1
J gene: TRBJ2-2
CDR3 protein: CASRLSGARNTGELFF
CDR3 DNA: TGTGCCAGCAGACTTAGCGGGGCCCGGAACACCGGGGAGCTGTTTTTT

clone size: NA
D gene: TRBD2
V gene: TRBV6-2/TRBV6-3
J gene: TRBJ2-1
CDR3 protein: CASRKELAGDPEQFF
CDR3 DNA: TGTGCCAGCAGAAAAGAACTAGCGGGAGACCCTGAGCAGTTCTTC

clone size: once
D gene: TRBD1
V gene: TRBV20-1
J gene: TRBJ2-5
CDR3 protein: CSAPGGQTQYF
CDR3 DNA: TGCAGTGCTCCAGGGGGCCAGACCCAGTACTTC

clone size: NA
D gene: NA
V gene: TRBV6-5
J gene: TRBJ2-1
CDR3 protein: CASSYTNLYNEQFF
CDR3 DNA: TGTGCCAGCAGTTACACTAACCTTTACAATGAGCAGTTCTTC

clone size: NA
D gene: TRBD2
V gene: TRBV20-1
J gene: TRBJ2-1
CDR3 protein: CSPGPRTSGYNEQFF
CDR3 DNA: TGCAGTCCGGGCCCGAGGACTAGCGGCTACAATGAGCAGTTCTTC

clone size: few
D gene: TRBD2
V gene: TRBV6-2/TRBV6-3
J gene: TRBJ2-7
CDR3 protein: CASRPSGNYEQYF
CDR3 DNA: TGTGCCAGCAGGCCTAGCGGAAATTACGAGCAGTACTTC

clone size: NA
D gene: NA
V gene: TRBV4-1
J gene: TRBJ2-7
CDR3 protein: CASSQAQTGRRYEQYF
CDR3 DNA: TGCGCCAGCAGCCAAGCTCAGACAGGTCGCCGGTACGAGCAGTACTTC

clone size: NA
D gene: NA
V gene: TRBV2
J gene: TRBJ2-2
CDR3 protein: CASSGAGNTGELFF
CDR3 DNA: TGTGCCAGCAGTGGAGCGGGGAACACCGGGGAGCTGTTTTTT

clone size: many
D gene: NA
V gene: TRBV27
J gene: TRBJ2-3
CDR3 protein: CASSPTGYHTDTQYF
CDR3 DNA: TGTGCCAGCAGTCCCACGGGCTACCACACAGATACGCAGTATTTT

clone size: NA
D gene: NA
V gene: TRBV2
J gene: TRBJ2-4
CDR3 protein: CASSLDSMLAKNIQYF
CDR3 DNA: TGTGCCAGCAGTCTGGACAGCATGCTAGCCAAAAACATTCAGTACTTC

clone size: few
D gene: NA
V gene: TRBV4-2
J gene: TRBJ2-3
CDR3 protein: CASSQEAGGRVLTTQYF
CDR3 DNA: TGTGCCAGCAGCCAAGAGGCCGGAGGGCGAGTATTAACCACGCAGTATTTT

clone size: few
D gene: NA
V gene: TRBV10-3
J gene: TRBJ2-7
CDR3 protein: CASMTEHSYEQYF
CDR3 DNA: TGTGCCAGCATGACAGAGCACTCCTACGAGCAGTACTTC